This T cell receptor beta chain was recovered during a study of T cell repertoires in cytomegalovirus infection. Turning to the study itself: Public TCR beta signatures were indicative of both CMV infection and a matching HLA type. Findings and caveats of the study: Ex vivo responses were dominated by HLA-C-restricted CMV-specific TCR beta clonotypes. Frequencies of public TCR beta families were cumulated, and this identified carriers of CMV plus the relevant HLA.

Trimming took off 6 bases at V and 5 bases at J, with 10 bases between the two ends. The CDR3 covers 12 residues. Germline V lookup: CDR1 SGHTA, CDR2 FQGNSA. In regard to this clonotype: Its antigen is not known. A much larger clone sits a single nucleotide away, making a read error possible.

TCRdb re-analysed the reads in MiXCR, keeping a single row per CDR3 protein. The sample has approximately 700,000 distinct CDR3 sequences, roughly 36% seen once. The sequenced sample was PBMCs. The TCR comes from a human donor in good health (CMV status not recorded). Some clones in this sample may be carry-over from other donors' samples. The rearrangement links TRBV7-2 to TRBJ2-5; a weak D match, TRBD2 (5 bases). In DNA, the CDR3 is TGTGCCAGCAGGTTAACGGGGGAGACCCAGTACTTC. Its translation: CASRLTGETQYF.